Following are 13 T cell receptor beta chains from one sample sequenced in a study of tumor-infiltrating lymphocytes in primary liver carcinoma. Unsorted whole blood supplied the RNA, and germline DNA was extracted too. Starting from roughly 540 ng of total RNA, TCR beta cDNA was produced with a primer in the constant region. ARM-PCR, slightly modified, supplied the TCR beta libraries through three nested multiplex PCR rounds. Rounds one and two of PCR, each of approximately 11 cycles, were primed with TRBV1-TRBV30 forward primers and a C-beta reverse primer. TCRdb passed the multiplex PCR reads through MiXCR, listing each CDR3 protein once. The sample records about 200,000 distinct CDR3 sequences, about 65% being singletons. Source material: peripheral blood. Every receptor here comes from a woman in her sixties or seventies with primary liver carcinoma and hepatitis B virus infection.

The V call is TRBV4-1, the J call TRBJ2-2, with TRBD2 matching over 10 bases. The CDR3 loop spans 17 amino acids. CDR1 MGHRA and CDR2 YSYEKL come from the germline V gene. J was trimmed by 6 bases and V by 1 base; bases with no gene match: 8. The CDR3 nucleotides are TGCGCCAGCAGCCAAGTGGCCGGGACTAGCGTTCCCGGGGAGCTGTTTTTT. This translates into CASSQVAGTSVPGELFF.

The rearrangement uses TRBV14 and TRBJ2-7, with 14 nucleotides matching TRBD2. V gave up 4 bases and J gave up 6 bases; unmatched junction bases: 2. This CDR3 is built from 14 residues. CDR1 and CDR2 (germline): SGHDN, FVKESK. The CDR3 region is CASSPGLAGGEQYF. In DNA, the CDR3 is TGTGCCAGCAGCCCAGGACTAGCGGGAGGCGAGCAGTACTTC. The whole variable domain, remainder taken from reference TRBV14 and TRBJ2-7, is EAGVTQFPSHSVIEKGQTVTLRCDPISGHDNLYWYRRVMGKEIKFLLHFVKESKQDESGMPNNRFLAERTGGTYSTLKVQPAELEDSGVYFCASSPGLAGGEQYFGPGTRLTVT.

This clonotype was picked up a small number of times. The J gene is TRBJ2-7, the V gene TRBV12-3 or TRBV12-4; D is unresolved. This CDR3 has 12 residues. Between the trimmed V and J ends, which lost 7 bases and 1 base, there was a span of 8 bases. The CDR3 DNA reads TGTGCCAGCATGAGTCGTTCCTACGAGCAGTACTTC. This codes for CASMSRSYEQYF.

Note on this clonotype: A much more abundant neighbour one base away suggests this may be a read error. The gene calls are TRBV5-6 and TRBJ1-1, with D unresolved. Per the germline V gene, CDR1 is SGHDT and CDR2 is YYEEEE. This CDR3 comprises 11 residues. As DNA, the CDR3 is TGTGACAGCGGAGCAAACACTGAAGCTTTCTTT. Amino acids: CDSGANTEAFF.

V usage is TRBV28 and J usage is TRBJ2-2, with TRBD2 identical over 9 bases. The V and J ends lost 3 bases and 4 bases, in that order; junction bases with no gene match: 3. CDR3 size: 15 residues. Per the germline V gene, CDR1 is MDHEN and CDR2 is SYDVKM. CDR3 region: CASSFSGRGTGELFF. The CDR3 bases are TGTGCCAGCAGTTTTAGCGGGAGAGGCACCGGGGAGCTGTTTTTT.

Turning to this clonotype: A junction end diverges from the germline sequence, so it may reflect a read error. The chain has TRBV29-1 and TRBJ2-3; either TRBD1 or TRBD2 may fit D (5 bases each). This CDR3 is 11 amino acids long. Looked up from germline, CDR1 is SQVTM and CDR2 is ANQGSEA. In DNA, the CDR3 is TGCAGCGTGGGACGATCAGATACGCGGTATTTT. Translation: CSVGRSDTRYF.

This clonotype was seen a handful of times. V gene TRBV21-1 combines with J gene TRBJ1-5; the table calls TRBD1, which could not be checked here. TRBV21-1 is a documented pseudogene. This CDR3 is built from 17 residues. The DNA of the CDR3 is TGTGCCAGCAGCAGAAGGCCCAGGGGAGGAAGCAATCAGCCCCAGCATTTT. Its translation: CASSRRPRGGSNQPQHF.

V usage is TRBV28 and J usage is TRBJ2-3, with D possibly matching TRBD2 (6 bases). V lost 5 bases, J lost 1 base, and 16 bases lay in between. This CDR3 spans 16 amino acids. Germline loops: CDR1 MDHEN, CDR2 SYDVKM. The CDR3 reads CASSAPRGGCTDTQYF. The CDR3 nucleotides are TGTGCCAGCAGTGCCCCCCGCGGAGGGTGCACAGATACGCAGTATTTT.

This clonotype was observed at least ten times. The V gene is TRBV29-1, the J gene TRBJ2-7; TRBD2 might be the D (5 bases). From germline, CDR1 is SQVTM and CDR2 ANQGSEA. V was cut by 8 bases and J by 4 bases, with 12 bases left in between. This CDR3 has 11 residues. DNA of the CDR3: TGCAGCATCGGGGAGTGGTACGAGCAGTACTTC. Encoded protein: CSIGEWYEQYF.

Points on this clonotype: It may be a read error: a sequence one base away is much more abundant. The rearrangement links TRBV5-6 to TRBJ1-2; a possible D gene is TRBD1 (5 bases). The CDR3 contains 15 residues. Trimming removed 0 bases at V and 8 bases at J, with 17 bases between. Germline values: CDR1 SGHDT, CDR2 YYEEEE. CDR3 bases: TGTGCCAGCAGCTTGGTGATCTCAGGGCCGGGCGGCTACACCTTC. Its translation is CASSLVISGPGGYTF.

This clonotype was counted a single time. CDR3 bases: TGTGCCAGCAGGGGCCCTGGACAGACGAACACTGAAGCTTTCTTT. Amino acid sequence: CASRGPGQTNTEAFF. The chain is built from TRBV11-3 and TRBJ1-1, with D possibly TRBD1 on 6 matching bases. In germline, CDR1 is SGHNT, CDR2 YENEEA. V gave up 6 bases and J gave up 1 base, with 15 bases separating them. This CDR3 has 15 amino acids.

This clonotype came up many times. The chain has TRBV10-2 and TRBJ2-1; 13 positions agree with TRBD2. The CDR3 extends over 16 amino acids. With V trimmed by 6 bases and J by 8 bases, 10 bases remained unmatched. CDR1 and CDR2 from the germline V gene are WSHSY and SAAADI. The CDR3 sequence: CASRGQLAGGPDEQFF. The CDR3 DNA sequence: TGCGCCAGCAGAGGACAACTAGCGGGAGGGCCCGATGAGCAGTTCTTC.

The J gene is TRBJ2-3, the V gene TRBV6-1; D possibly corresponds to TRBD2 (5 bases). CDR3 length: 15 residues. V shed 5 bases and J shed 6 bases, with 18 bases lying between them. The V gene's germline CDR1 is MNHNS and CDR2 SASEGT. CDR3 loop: CASSYGRAHTDTQYF. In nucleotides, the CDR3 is TGTGCCAGCAGTTACGGGCGGGCTCATACGGATACGCAGTATTTT.